This T cell receptor beta chain was sequenced during a study of T-cell reconstitution after alpha-beta-depleted transplantation in children. Findings and caveats of the study: At day 60, the high TCRbeta diversity found in some patients originated from recipient T cells and thymic progenitors that had survived. Counts and diversity of T cells one year after transplant came mostly from newly produced T cells. Reportedly, alpha-beta T cells present about two months post-transplant originated from several hundred expanded clones of graft origin.

Trimming took off 0 bases at V and 4 bases at J, with 12 bases between the two ends. CDR1 and CDR2 (germline): LGHNA, YSLEER. The CDR3 has 15 residues. Unique molecular identifiers were incorporated into the prepared TCRbeta library. TCRdb called the PCR reads again in MiXCR, with one record for every CDR3 protein. The sample comprises 500,000 or so distinct CDR3 sequences, 9.5% to 12% of which are singletons, and 11% to 15% rests with the top ten. On this clonotype: Its antigen remains unidentified.

The rearrangement links TRBV4-3 to TRBJ1-1; D gene unclear. This clonotype originated in a female patient aged 2-15 years who had a stem cell transplant for aplastic anemia, so the T cells may come from the graft donor. The sample was PBMCs, mostly from graft donor cells, taken 180 days after TCRalphabeta/CD19-depleted stem cell transplant. CDR3 protein: CASSQEGLGTTEAFF. CDR3 DNA sequence: TGCGCCAGCAGCCAAGAGGGTTTGGGAACCACTGAAGCTTTCTTT.